This TCR beta chain emerged from a study of shared clonotypes between healthy human individuals. Study results and limitations: The donor pool, a small one, limited the genetic and exposure-history diversity represented.

Study donors comprised healthy, HIV-negative adults devoid of recent acute infection or vaccination. Trimming pared 5 bases from V and 4 bases from J, leaving 14 bases between. In germline, CDR1 is MNHEY, CDR2 SVGAGI. This CDR3 is 14 amino acids long. Replicate PCRs from sorted subsets contained 200 ng DNA, which is 30,000 to 35,000 T cell genomes. TCRdb's table, derived via immunoSEQ multiplex PCR, lists solely in-frame clones and lacks some. Among about 680,000 clones listed, approximately 79% were seen once. This clone was counted a single time. The antigen remains unidentified. The material sequenced was memory CD4+ T cells sorted from blood. Specified subset: CD45RA-negative fraction. This TCR came from a woman in her thirties in good health. This chain joins TRBV6-5 and TRBJ1-1; TRBD1 is a possible D gene (5 bases). CDR3 in amino acids: CASSPGRAVTEAFF. Here the CDR3 DNA reads TGTGCCAGCAGTCCGGGACGGGCCGTCACTGAAGCTTTCTTT.